These T cell receptor beta chains were read from a single sample in a study of shared clonotypes between healthy human individuals. TCRdb keeps only in-frame clones here, not all; method: immunoSEQ multiplex PCR. The data contain about 1 million clones, under 80% of them singletons. The sequencing input was memory CD4+ T cells sorted from blood. These receptors were obtained from a man between 18 and 35 years old in good health. CDR3s include the opening cysteine and the closing phenylalanine or tryptophan. The order of the fields is clone size, J gene, V gene, D gene, CDR3 DNA, CDR3 protein. A D gene is named only where the DNA matches it firmly. Only some rows state a clone size, as once, few, many or a class for expanded clones.

size: NA; J: TRBJ2-7; V: TRBV18; D: TRBD1; DNA: TGTGCCAGCTCATCGGGACAGGGGCTCTACGAGCAGTACTTC; CDR3: CASSSGQGLYEQYF
size: NA; J: TRBJ2-1; V: TRBV12-5; D: NA; DNA: TGTGCTAGTGGTTTGGTAACTGGCAGCAGCAATGAGCAGTTCTTC; CDR3: CASGLVTGSSNEQFF
size: NA; J: TRBJ2-5; V: TRBV2; D: NA; DNA: TGTGCCAGCGGGCCGGAGGCGGAGACCCAGTACTTC; CDR3: CASGPEAETQYF
size: NA; J: TRBJ1-1; V: TRBV7-9; D: TRBD1; DNA: TGTGCCAGCAGCGTAACAGGGGGGAACACTGAAGCTTTCTTT; CDR3: CASSVTGGNTEAFF
size: few; J: TRBJ2-7; V: TRBV5-1; D: NA; DNA: TGCGCCAGCACCCAGAGCCACTCTATCTACGAGCAGTACTTC; CDR3: CASTQSHSIYEQYF
size: few; J: TRBJ1-4; V: TRBV19; D: NA; DNA: TGTGCCAGTAGCAGGGAGGTGGCTGAAAAACTGTTTTTT; CDR3: CASSREVAEKLFF
size: NA; J: TRBJ1-2; V: TRBV28; D: TRBD1; DNA: TGTGCCAGCAGGTACAGGGGGAGAAACTATGGCTACACCTTC; CDR3: CASRYRGRNYGYTF
size: few; J: TRBJ1-1; V: TRBV10-3; D: TRBD1; DNA: TGTGCCATCAGGGGTACCGGGACAGGGCCGGCTTTCTTT; CDR3: CAIRGTGTGPAFF
size: few; J: TRBJ1-2; V: TRBV18; D: NA; DNA: TGTGCCAGCTCACAGGGCCCGCAAGGCTACACCTTC; CDR3: CASSQGPQGYTF
size: NA; J: TRBJ2-1; V: TRBV6-5; D: TRBD2; DNA: TGTGCCAGCAGTACGCGAGCGGGAGGTCACAATGAGCAGTTCTTC; CDR3: CASSTRAGGHNEQFF
size: NA; J: TRBJ2-3; V: TRBV6-1; D: TRBD1; DNA: TGTGCCAGCAAAAGACAGGGAGATACGCAGTATTTT; CDR3: CASKRQGDTQYF
size: NA; J: TRBJ2-5; V: TRBV18; D: NA; DNA: TGTGCCAGCTCACCTCTCTCGGGGGAGACCCAGTACTTC; CDR3: CASSPLSGETQYF
size: once; J: TRBJ2-7; V: TRBV6-6; D: NA; DNA: TGTGCCAGCAGGGCAGGGGAAGGAGAGCAGTACTTC; CDR3: CASRAGEGEQYF
size: NA; J: TRBJ2-1; V: TRBV10-3; D: TRBD1; DNA: TGTGCCATCAGTGGGGGACAGTCTAGCCCATACAATGAGCAGTTCTTC; CDR3: CAISGGQSSPYNEQFF
size: NA; J: TRBJ1-5; V: TRBV19; D: TRBD1; DNA: TGTGCCAGTAGTATGGGACAGGCGAATCAGCCCCAGCATTTT; CDR3: CASSMGQANQPQHF
size: NA; J: TRBJ2-3; V: TRBV6-1; D: NA; DNA: TGTGCCAGCAGTGGTCGGGGAGTAGTAACAGATACGCAGTATTTT; CDR3: CASSGRGVVTDTQYF
size: NA; J: TRBJ2-2; V: TRBV15; D: NA; DNA: TGTGCCACCCGGAAAGGGGGTACATGGGACACCGGGGAGCTGTTTTTT; CDR3: CATRKGGTWDTGELFF
size: once; J: TRBJ2-5; V: TRBV30; D: TRBD2; DNA: TGTGCCTGGAGTGCAGGGCGGGGGTTTCAAGAGACCCAGTACTTC; CDR3: CAWSAGRGFQETQYF
size: NA; J: TRBJ2-7; V: TRBV27; D: TRBD1; DNA: TGTGCCAGCAGTTTTAATGGACAGGGCTACGAGCAGTACTTC; CDR3: CASSFNGQGYEQYF
size: NA; J: TRBJ2-1; V: TRBV27; D: NA; DNA: TGTGCCAGCAGTCCGACAGGTACCTACAATGAGCAGTTCTTC; CDR3: CASSPTGTYNEQFF
size: NA; J: TRBJ2-3; V: TRBV18; D: NA; DNA: TGTGCCAGCTCACGGACTACGACAGGCTCTAGCACAGATACGCAGTATTTT; CDR3: CASSRTTTGSSTDTQYF
size: NA; J: TRBJ2-1; V: TRBV10-2; D: NA; DNA: TGCGCCAGCAGTGAGAAGTGGGGGGGCCACAATGAGCAGTTCTTC; CDR3: CASSEKWGGHNEQFF
size: NA; J: TRBJ1-6; V: TRBV5-1; D: TRBD1; DNA: TGCGCCAGCAGCTTGGAGGACAGGGAAAAATCACCCCTCCACTTT; CDR3: CASSLEDREKSPLHF
size: NA; J: TRBJ2-7; V: TRBV28; D: TRBD1; DNA: TGTGCCAGCAGCTCCGACAGGGTGAAGCAGCAGTACTTC; CDR3: CASSSDRVKQQYF
size: NA; J: TRBJ1-2; V: TRBV10-3; D: NA; DNA: TGTGCCATCAGTCGGACAGAACTCTCAGCTAACTATGGCTACACCTTC; CDR3: CAISRTELSANYGYTF
size: once; J: TRBJ1-1; V: TRBV7-6; D: NA; DNA: TGTGCCAGCAGCTCCTGGCCGGCCAGACTGAACACTGAAGCTTTCTTT; CDR3: CASSSWPARLNTEAFF
size: NA; J: TRBJ2-2; V: TRBV27; D: TRBD2; DNA: TGTGCCAGCAGTTTACTAGCGGGGGGGGCAAACACCGGGGAGCTGTTTTTT; CDR3: CASSLLAGGANTGELFF
size: NA; J: TRBJ2-7; V: TRBV29-1; D: NA; DNA: TGCAGCGTTTCCCGGGAAGGGACCGAGCAGTACTTC; CDR3: CSVSREGTEQYF
size: few; J: TRBJ1-1; V: TRBV5-1; D: TRBD1; DNA: TGCGCCAGCAGCCCCGGGGACAGGATGAACACTGAAGCTTTCTTT; CDR3: CASSPGDRMNTEAFF
size: NA; J: TRBJ2-7; V: TRBV5-4; D: TRBD1; DNA: TGTGCCAGCAGCGCCCCGGGACAGCTAACTTACGAGCAGTACTTC; CDR3: CASSAPGQLTYEQYF
size: NA; J: TRBJ2-3; V: TRBV19; D: TRBD2; DNA: TGTGCCAGTAGTGGTAGCGGGAGTTTAGCAGATACGCAGTATTTT; CDR3: CASSGSGSLADTQYF
size: NA; J: TRBJ2-7; V: TRBV5-1; D: TRBD2; DNA: TGCGCCAGCAGCTTATGGACTAGCGGTCACTTCGAGCAGTACTTC; CDR3: CASSLWTSGHFEQYF
size: NA; J: TRBJ2-7; V: TRBV18; D: TRBD1; DNA: TGTGCCAGCTCACCACCGACAGGGGGTGGTGAGCAGTACTTC; CDR3: CASSPPTGGGEQYF
size: NA; J: TRBJ2-5; V: TRBV28; D: NA; DNA: TGTGCCAGCAGAATCAGGAAGGCTCGGGAGACCCAGTACTTC; CDR3: CASRIRKARETQYF
size: once; J: TRBJ2-1; V: TRBV20-1; D: NA; DNA: TGCAGTGCTAGTGTAGGTGAGCAGTTCTTC; CDR3: CSASVGEQFF
size: NA; J: TRBJ1-6; V: TRBV19; D: NA; DNA: TGTGCCAGTAGTATGGGCGGTAATAATTCACCCCTCCACTTT; CDR3: CASSMGGNNSPLHF
size: NA; J: TRBJ2-1; V: TRBV28; D: TRBD2; DNA: TGTGCCAGCAGTTTATCCCTAGCGGGGCTACAGGATGAGCAGTTCTTC; CDR3: CASSLSLAGLQDEQFF
size: NA; J: TRBJ1-1; V: TRBV10-3; D: NA; DNA: TGTGCCATTAATACAGGGACGAACACTGAAGCTTTCTTT; CDR3: CAINTGTNTEAFF
size: NA; J: TRBJ1-3; V: TRBV14; D: NA; DNA: TGTGCCAGCAGCCTGATGCCCGGAAACACCATATATTTT; CDR3: CASSLMPGNTIYF
size: NA; J: TRBJ2-3; V: TRBV19; D: NA; DNA: TGTGCCAGTAGAAGGGGATACGGCACAGATACGCAGTATTTT; CDR3: CASRRGYGTDTQYF
size: NA; J: TRBJ1-5; V: TRBV19; D: NA; DNA: TGTGCCAGTAGTATGGCATTGCAGCCCCAGCATTTT; CDR3: CASSMALQPQHF
size: NA; J: TRBJ2-7; V: TRBV30; D: NA; DNA: TGTGCCTGGAGTGGGATGGTTCAGCGGGCCAGCTCCTACGAGCAGTACTTC; CDR3: CAWSGMVQRASSYEQYF
size: few; J: TRBJ1-6; V: TRBV30; D: NA; DNA: TGTGCCTGGAGTTTGGGTTCACCCCTCCACTTT; CDR3: CAWSLGSPLHF
size: NA; J: TRBJ1-1; V: TRBV10-3; D: TRBD1; DNA: TGTGCCATCAGTTCGGGACAGGGCCAAACTGAAGCTTTCTTT; CDR3: CAISSGQGQTEAFF
size: NA; J: TRBJ2-3; V: TRBV16; D: NA; DNA: TGTGCCAGCAGCCAATCACGAGATACGCAGTATTTT; CDR3: CASSQSRDTQYF
size: few; J: TRBJ1-1; V: TRBV28; D: TRBD1; DNA: TGTGCCAGCAGTTTAGCAGGGACAGGGAACACTGAAGCTTTCTTT; CDR3: CASSLAGTGNTEAFF
size: NA; J: TRBJ2-7; V: TRBV2; D: TRBD2; DNA: TGTGCCAGCAGTGCGAGGCGGGAGGGGACCTACGAGCAGTACTTC; CDR3: CASSARREGTYEQYF